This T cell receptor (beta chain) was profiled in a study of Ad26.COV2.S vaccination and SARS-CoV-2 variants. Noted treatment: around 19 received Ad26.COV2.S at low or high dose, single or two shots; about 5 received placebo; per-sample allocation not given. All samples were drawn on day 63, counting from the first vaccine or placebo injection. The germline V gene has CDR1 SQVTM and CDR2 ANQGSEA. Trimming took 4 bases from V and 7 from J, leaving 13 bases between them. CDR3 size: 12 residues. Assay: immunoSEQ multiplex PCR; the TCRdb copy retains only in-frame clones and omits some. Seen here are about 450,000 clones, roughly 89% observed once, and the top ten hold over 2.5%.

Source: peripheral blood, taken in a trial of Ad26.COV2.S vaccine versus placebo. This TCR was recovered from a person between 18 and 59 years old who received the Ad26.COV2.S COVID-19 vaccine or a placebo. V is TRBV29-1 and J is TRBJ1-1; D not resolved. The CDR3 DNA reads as TGCAGCGTTGTGGGCGCTGGACTTGAAGCTTTCTTT. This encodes CSVVGAGLEAFF. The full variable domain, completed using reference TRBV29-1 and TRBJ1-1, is SAVISQKPSRDICQRGTSLTIQCQVDSQVTMMFWYRQQPGQSLTLIATANQGSEATYESGFVIDKFPISRPNLTFSTLTVSNMSPEDSSIYLCSVVGAGLEAFFGQGTRLTVV.